This TCR beta chain was observed in a study of blood T cell repertoires in COVID-19. About the research overall: Acute-phase and convalescent COVID-19 samples originated in the United States, Italy and Spain. Nucleic acid was either cDNA or gDNA, and it came from T cells, B-cell-depleted T cells, or PBMCs.

There are 15 residues in the CDR3. Looked up from germline, CDR1 is MNHEY and CDR2 is SMNVEV (reference sequence). J was trimmed by 6 bases and V by 2 bases; bases with no gene match: 5. This table comes from immunoSEQ multiplex PCR, and its TCRdb copy is limited to in-frame clones, with some not included. Here the sample spans about 76,000 clones, 60% to 80% being singletons. Source material: peripheral blood. V usage is TRBV27 and J usage is TRBJ2-7; 12 nucleotides match TRBD1. The receptor was isolated from a human donor in a cohort sampled during active COVID-19. This CDR3 reads CASSLGGQGASEQYF. CDR3 coding DNA: TGTGCCAGCAGTTTAGGGGGACAGGGGGCGAGCGAGCAGTACTTC.